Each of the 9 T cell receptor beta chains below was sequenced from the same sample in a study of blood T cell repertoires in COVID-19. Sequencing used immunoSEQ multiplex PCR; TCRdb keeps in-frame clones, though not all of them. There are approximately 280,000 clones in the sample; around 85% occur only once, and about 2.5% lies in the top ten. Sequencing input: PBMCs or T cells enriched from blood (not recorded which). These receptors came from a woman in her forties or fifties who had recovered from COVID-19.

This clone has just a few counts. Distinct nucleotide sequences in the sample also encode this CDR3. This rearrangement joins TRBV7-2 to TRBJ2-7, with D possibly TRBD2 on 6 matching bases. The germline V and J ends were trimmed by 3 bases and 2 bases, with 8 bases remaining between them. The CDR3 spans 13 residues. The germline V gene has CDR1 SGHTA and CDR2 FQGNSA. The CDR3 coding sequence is TGTGCCAGCAGCTTCCGGGAGACCTACGAGCAGTACTTC. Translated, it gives CASSFRETYEQYF.

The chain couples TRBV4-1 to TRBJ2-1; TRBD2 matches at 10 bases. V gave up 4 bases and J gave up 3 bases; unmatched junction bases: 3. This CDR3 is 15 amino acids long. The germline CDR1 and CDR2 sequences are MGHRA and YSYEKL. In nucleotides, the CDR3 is TGCGCCAGCAGCCGAGCGGGAGGGGACTACAATGAGCAGTTCTTC. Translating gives CASSRAGGDYNEQFF.

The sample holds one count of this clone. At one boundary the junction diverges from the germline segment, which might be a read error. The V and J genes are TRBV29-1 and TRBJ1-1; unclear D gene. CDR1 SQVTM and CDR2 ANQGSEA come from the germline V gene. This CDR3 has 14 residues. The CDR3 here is CGATGINMNTEAFF. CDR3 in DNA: TGTGGAGCAACGGGTATTAACATGAACACTGAAGCTTTCTTT.

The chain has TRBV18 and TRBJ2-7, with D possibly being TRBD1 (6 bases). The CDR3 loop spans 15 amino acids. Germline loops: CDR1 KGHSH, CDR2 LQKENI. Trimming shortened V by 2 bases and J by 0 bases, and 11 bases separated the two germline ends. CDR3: CASSPTGSGSYEQYF. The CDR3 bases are TGTGCCAGCTCACCAACAGGGTCTGGCTCCTACGAGCAGTACTTC.

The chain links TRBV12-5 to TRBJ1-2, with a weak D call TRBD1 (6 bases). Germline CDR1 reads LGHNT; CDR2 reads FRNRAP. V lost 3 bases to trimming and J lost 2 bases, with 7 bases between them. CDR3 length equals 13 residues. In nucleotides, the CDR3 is TGTGCTAGTGGTTTAGGACAGAACTATGGCTACACCTTC. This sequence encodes CASGLGQNYGYTF.

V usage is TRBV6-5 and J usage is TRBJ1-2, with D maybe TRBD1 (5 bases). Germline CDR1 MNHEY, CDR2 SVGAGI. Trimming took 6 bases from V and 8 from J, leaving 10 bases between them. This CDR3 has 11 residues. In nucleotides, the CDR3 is TGTGCCAGCAGGGCGGGGGGGGGCTACACCTTC. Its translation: CASRAGGGYTF.

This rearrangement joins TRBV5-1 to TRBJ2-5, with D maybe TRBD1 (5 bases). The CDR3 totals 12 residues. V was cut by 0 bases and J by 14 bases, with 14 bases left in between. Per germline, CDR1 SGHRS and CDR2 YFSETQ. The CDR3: CASSLVEGAIYF. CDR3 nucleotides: TGCGCCAGCAGCTTGGTAGAAGGGGCAATATACTTC.

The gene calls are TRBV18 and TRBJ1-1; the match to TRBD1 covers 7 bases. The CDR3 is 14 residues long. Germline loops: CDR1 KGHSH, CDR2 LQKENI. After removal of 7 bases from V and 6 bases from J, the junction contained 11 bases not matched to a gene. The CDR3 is CASFALGQVSEAFF. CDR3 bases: TGTGCCAGCTTCGCACTAGGACAGGTCTCTGAAGCTTTCTTT.

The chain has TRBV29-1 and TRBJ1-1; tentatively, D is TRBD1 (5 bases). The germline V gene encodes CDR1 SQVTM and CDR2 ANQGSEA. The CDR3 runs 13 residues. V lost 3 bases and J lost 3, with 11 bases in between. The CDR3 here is CSVDFGGDTEAFF. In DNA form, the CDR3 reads TGCAGCGTTGATTTCGGAGGGGACACTGAAGCTTTCTTT.